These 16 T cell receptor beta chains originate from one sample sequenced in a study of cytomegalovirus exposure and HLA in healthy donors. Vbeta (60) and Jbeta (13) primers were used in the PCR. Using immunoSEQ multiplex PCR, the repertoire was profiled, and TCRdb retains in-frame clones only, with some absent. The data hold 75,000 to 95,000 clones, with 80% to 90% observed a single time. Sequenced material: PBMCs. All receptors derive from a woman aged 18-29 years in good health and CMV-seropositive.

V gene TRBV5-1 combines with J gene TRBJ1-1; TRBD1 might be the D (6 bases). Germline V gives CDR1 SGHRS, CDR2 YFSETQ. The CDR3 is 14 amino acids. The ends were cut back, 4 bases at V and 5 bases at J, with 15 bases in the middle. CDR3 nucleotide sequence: TGCGCCAGCAGCCCGGATCCGGACAGAACTGAAGCTTTCTTT. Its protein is CASSPDPDRTEAFF.

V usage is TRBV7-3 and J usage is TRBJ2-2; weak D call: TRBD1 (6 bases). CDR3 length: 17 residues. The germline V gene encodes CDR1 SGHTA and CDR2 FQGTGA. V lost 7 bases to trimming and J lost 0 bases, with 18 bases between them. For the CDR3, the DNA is TGTGCCAGCACCACCTCTGGGGGCCTAGCGAACACCGGGGAGCTGTTTTTT. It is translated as CASTTSGGLANTGELFF.

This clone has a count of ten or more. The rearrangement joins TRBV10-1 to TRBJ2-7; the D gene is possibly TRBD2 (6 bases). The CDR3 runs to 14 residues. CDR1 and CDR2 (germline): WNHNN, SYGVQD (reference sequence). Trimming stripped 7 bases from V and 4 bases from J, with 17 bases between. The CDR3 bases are TGCGCCAGCAACTTTCTACGGGAGCTATACGAGCAGTACTTC. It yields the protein CASNFLRELYEQYF.

CDR3 DNA: TGTGCCAGCAGTGGGGTAGCGGGAGCGAAAAAAAACATTCAGTACTTC. Translated: CASSGVAGAKKNIQYF. The J gene is TRBJ2-4, the V gene TRBV6-1, with 9 positions matching TRBD2. The V gene end was trimmed by 4 bases and the J gene end by 4 bases; junction bases not matched to a gene: 8. Germline V CDR1 and CDR2: MNHNS, SASEGT. The CDR3 covers 16 residues.

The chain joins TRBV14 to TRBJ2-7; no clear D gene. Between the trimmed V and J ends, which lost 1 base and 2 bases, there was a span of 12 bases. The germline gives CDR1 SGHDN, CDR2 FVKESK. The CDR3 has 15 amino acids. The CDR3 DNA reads TGTGCCAGCAGCCAAGTGGATACAGTCACCTACGAGCAGTACTTC. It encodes CASSQVDTVTYEQYF.

In DNA, the CDR3 is TGTGCCAGCAGCCTGGGGGCGGGGGGCTTTGGGGGTAACAATGAGCAGTTCTTC. Protein product: CASSLGAGGFGGNNEQFF. The J gene is TRBJ2-1, the V gene TRBV7-9; TRBD2 aligns across 8 bases. CDR1 is SEHNR and CDR2 is FQNEAQ in the germline V gene (reference sequence). The V segment lost 5 bases and the J segment 5 bases; nucleotides outside the gene matches: 17. The CDR3 runs 18 residues.

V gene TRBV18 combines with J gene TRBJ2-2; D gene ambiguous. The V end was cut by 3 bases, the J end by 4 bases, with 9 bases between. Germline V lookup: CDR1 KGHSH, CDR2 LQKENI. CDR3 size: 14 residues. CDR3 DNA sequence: TGTGCCAGCTCACCGCTCGAGAGCACCGGGGAGCTGTTTTTT. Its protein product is CASSPLESTGELFF.

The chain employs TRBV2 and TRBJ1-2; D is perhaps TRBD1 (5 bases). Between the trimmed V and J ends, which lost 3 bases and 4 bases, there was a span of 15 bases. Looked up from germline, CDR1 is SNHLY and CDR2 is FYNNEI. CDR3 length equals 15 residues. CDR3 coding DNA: TGTGCCAGCAGTGATTGGGGAGGGGTCGGCTATGGCTACACCTTC. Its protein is CASSDWGGVGYGYTF.

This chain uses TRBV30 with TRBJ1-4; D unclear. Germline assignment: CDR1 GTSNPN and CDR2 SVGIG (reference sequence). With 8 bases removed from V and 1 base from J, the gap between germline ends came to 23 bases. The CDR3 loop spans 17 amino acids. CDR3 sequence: CANSAAGNHRTNEKLFF. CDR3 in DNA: TGTGCCAATTCCGCGGCCGGGAACCACAGAACTAATGAAAAACTGTTTTTT.

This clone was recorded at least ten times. CDR3 in DNA: TGTGCCAGCAGTGATAGGGAGGAGCACAATGAGCAGTTCTTC. Translated: CASSDREEHNEQFF. The chain combines TRBV6-1 with TRBJ2-1, with D possibly TRBD2 on 6 matching bases. V shed 3 bases and J shed 5 bases, with 11 bases lying between them. The germline gives CDR1 MNHNS, CDR2 SASEGT. The CDR3 extends over 14 amino acids.

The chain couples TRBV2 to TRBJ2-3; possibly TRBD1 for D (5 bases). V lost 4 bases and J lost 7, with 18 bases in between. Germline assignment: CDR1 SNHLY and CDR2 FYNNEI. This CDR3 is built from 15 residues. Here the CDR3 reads CASSGGLALGYTQYF. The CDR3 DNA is TGTGCCAGCAGTGGGGGCCTCGCCCTGGGGTATACGCAGTATTTT.

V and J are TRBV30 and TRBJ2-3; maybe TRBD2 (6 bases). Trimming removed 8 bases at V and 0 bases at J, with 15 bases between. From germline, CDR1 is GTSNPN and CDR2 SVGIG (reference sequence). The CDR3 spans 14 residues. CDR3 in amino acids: CADSGTLSTDTQYF. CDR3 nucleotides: TGTGCCGATAGCGGTACCCTTAGCACAGATACGCAGTATTTT.

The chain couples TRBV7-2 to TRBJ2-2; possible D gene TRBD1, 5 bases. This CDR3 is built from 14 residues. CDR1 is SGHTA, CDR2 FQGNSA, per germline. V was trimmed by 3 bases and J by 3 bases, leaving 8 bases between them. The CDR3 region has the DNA TGTGCCAGCAGCTTTTGGGGCTACACCGGGGAGCTGTTTTTT. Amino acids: CASSFWGYTGELFF.

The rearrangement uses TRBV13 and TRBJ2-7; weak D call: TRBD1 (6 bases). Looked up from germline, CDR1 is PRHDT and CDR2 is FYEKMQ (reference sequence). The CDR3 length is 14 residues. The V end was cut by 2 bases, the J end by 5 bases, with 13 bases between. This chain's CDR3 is CASSLQGLGDEQYF. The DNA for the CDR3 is TGTGCCAGCAGCTTACAGGGGCTCGGCGACGAGCAGTACTTC.

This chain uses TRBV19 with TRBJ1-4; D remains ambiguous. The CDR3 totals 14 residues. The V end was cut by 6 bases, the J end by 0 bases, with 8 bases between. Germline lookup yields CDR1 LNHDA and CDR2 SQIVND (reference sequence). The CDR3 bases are TGTGCCAGTAGCCGGGATACAACTAATGAAAAACTGTTTTTT. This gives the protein CASSRDTTNEKLFF.

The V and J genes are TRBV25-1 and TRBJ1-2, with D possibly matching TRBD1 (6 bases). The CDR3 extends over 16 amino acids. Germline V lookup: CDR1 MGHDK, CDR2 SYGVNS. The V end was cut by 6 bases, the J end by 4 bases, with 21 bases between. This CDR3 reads CASSAGGGRPFYGYTF. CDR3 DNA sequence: TGTGCCAGCAGCGCCGGGGGGGGCAGACCGTTCTATGGCTACACCTTC.